Shown below are 7 T cell receptor beta chains from a single sample sequenced in a study of T cells after yellow fever vaccination. TCRdb used MiXCR to reprocess the 5' RACE reads, holding one entry per CDR3 protein. The table includes approximately 600,000 distinct CDR3 sequences, roughly an eighth detected once. The sequenced sample was PBMCs, obtained on the day of the yellow fever booster vaccination. The receptors here all came from a man aged 25 to 40 who received the YFV17D yellow fever vaccine.

This clonotype was counted only a few times. The chain employs TRBV7-2 and TRBJ2-3, with 12 bases identical to TRBD2. The CDR3 covers 15 residues. After removal of 4 bases from V and 6 bases from J, the junction contained 5 bases not matched to a gene. Germline V gives CDR1 SGHTA, CDR2 FQGNSA. The CDR3 sequence is CASSSGTSGLDTQYF. CDR3 coding DNA: TGTGCCAGCAGCTCCGGGACTAGCGGGCTGGATACGCAGTATTTT.

V is TRBV7-2 and J is TRBJ2-1; tentative D call: TRBD2 (5 bases). The CDR3 is 15 residues long. Germline CDR1 reads SGHTA; CDR2 reads FQGNSA. V lost 4 bases and J 0 bases, leaving 10 bases between the germline ends. DNA for the CDR3: TGTGCCAGCAGCTCGGGATCGAGCTCCTACAATGAGCAGTTCTTC. Translating it yields CASSSGSSSYNEQFF.

The chain employs TRBV3-1 and TRBJ2-2, with TRBD2 as a possible D gene (6 bases). The germline V gene has CDR1 LGHDT and CDR2 YNNKEL (reference sequence). Trimming cost V 1 base and J 5 bases, with 17 bases left between them. The CDR3 extends over 17 amino acids. CDR3 protein: CASSQGWAGRRTGELFF. The CDR3 DNA sequence: TGTGCCAGCAGCCAAGGGTGGGCGGGAAGGCGGACCGGGGAGCTGTTTTTT.

This clonotype was seen more than once but under ten times. The chain recombines TRBV20-1 with TRBJ2-3; TRBD2 matches 14 bases. Germline assignment: CDR1 DFQATT and CDR2 SNEGSKA (reference sequence). V gave up 5 bases and J gave up 0 bases; unmatched junction bases: 13. This CDR3 spans 19 amino acids. The CDR3 bases are TGCAGTGCTGTTCCTAGGGGGACTAGCGGGAGAGGTAGCACAGATACGCAGTATTTT. Its translation: CSAVPRGTSGRGSTDTQYF.

This clonotype appeared a few times. The CDR3 protein is CASRTTLAGQETQYF. As DNA, the CDR3 is TGTGCCAGCAGAACAACCCTAGCGGGTCAAGAGACCCAGTACTTC. V usage is TRBV5-6 and J usage is TRBJ2-5; 8 nucleotides agree with TRBD2. CDR3 length: 15 residues. J lost 2 bases, V lost 5 bases, and 8 bases had no gene match. The germline V gene encodes CDR1 SGHDT and CDR2 YYEEEE.

This clonotype was seen a handful of times. The J gene is TRBJ2-3, the V gene TRBV7-2, with TRBD2 matching over 7 bases. J lost 4 bases, V lost 5 bases, and 6 bases had no gene match. The CDR3 has 14 residues. Per germline, CDR1 SGHTA and CDR2 FQGNSA. The DNA for the CDR3 is TGTGCCAGCAGCCAAGGACTAGGTCCAGATACGCAGTATTTT. Protein product: CASSQGLGPDTQYF.

The V call is TRBV20-1, the J call TRBJ1-6, with TRBD1 matching over 10 bases. V lost 6 bases to trimming and J lost 8 bases; unmatched junction nucleotides: 4. Germline lookup yields CDR1 DFQATT and CDR2 SNEGSKA (reference sequence). The CDR3 runs to 13 residues. CDR3 protein: CSAMGQGYSPLHF. The CDR3 DNA follows: TGCAGTGCGATGGGACAGGGGTATTCACCCCTCCACTTT.